The 30 T cell receptor beta chains in this list originate from one sample, sequenced in a study of blood T cell repertoires in COVID-19. The data were produced by immunoSEQ multiplex PCR, yet TCRdb's version contains in-frame clones alone and is incomplete. Here the sample spans 250,000 to 350,000 clones, around 90% being singletons. Sequencing input: PBMCs or T cells enriched from blood (not recorded which). These receptors were collected from a woman in her thirties who had recovered from COVID-19.

The chain recombines TRBV2 with TRBJ1-1, with 8 bases fitting TRBD1. This CDR3 is built from 13 residues. Germline V gives CDR1 SNHLY, CDR2 FYNNEI. V lost 10 bases to trimming and J lost 1 base; unmatched junction nucleotides: 5. The CDR3 DNA follows: TGTGCCACCCAGGACAGGGAGAACACTGAAGCTTTCTTT. It encodes CATQDRENTEAFF. The full variable domain, rest sourced from reference TRBV2 and TRBJ1-1, is EPEVTQTPSHQVTQMGQEVILRCVPISNHLYFYWYRQILGQKVEFLVSFYNNEISEKSEIFDDQFSVERPDGSNFTLKIRSTKLEDSAMYFCATQDRENTEAFFGQGTRLTVV.

This chain joins TRBV15 and TRBJ2-1, with TRBD1 matching over 9 bases. The V segment lost 7 bases and the J segment 8 bases; nucleotides outside the gene matches: 12. The CDR3 is 15 residues long. Looked up from germline, CDR1 is LNHNV and CDR2 is YYDKDF (reference sequence). The CDR3 sequence is CATTTGTGRPDEQFF. In DNA form, the CDR3 reads TGTGCCACCACTACCGGGACAGGGCGTCCCGATGAGCAGTTCTTC.

The chain links TRBV9 to TRBJ2-7; TRBD2 matches at 10 bases. The V gene end was trimmed by 0 bases and the J gene end by 7 bases; junction bases not matched to a gene: 7. Germline CDR1 and CDR2: SGDLS and YYNGEE. The CDR3 is made up of 15 amino acids. The DNA of the CDR3 is TGTGCCAGCAGCGTAGGAGCGGGAGGGCCCGAAGAGCAGTACTTC. Translated: CASSVGAGGPEEQYF.

CDR3 in amino acids: CASSPYTAQNSGNTIYF. CDR3 nucleotide sequence: TGTGCCAGCAGCCCCTATACGGCACAGAACTCTGGAAACACCATATATTTT. The rearrangement links TRBV3-1 (or the pseudogene TRBV3-2) to TRBJ1-3; unclear D gene. Trimming took 4 bases from V and 0 from J, leaving 16 bases between them. The germline gives CDR1 LGHDT, CDR2 YNNKEL (reference sequence). The CDR3 runs 17 residues.

The gene calls are TRBV6-1 and TRBJ1-1, with D perhaps matching TRBD1 (6 bases). Germline V gene sequence: CDR1 MNHNS, CDR2 SASEGT. Deletions cut 3 bases from V and 1 base from J, with 9 bases between. This CDR3 comprises 14 residues. Here the CDR3 reads CASSDLRGNTEAFF. CDR3 bases: TGTGCCAGCAGTGACCTCAGGGGGAACACTGAAGCTTTCTTT.

The rearrangement joins TRBV10-1 to TRBJ1-4; D uncertain. The CDR3 has 14 residues. Per the germline V gene, CDR1 is WNHNN and CDR2 is SYGVQD (reference sequence). V lost 4 bases and J 8 bases, leaving 14 bases between the germline ends. CDR3 DNA sequence: TGCGCCAGCAGTGCCGTGGGCTTACGCGAAAAACTGTTTTTT. It encodes CASSAVGLREKLFF.

This chain uses TRBV7-9 with TRBJ2-3, with D perhaps matching TRBD2 (5 bases). Looked up from germline, CDR1 is SEHNR and CDR2 is FQNEAQ (reference sequence). V lost 1 base to trimming and J lost 4 bases, with 15 bases between them. This CDR3 is built from 16 residues. The CDR3 is CASSLGARVGADTQYF. DNA for the CDR3: TGTGCCAGCAGCTTAGGGGCGCGGGTTGGAGCAGATACGCAGTATTTT.

The rearrangement links TRBV5-1 to TRBJ1-1, with 9 nucleotides matching TRBD1. Germline V lookup: CDR1 SGHRS, CDR2 YFSETQ. The CDR3 consists of 14 residues. V was pared by 2 bases and J by 7 bases, with 6 bases of the junction left unmatched. The CDR3 loop is CASSFNRGHYEAFF. CDR3 in DNA: TGCGCCAGCAGCTTTAACAGGGGGCACTATGAAGCTTTCTTT.

This clone appeared once. This chain joins TRBV15 and TRBJ1-1; the match to TRBD1 covers 8 bases. Looked up from germline, CDR1 is LNHNV and CDR2 is YYDKDF (reference sequence). Trimming at V came to 7 bases and at J to 4 bases, leaving 17 bases not matched to a gene. This CDR3 has 17 amino acids. CDR3 coding DNA: TGTGCCACCACCAGGGGGGGCGTAGGGGACAGGACCACTGAAGCTTTCTTT. It encodes CATTRGGVGDRTTEAFF.

The chain links TRBV5-4 to TRBJ1-2; 12 nucleotides line up with TRBD1. Trimming at V came to 4 bases and at J to 8 bases, leaving 12 bases not matched to a gene. Germline V CDR1 and CDR2: SGHNT, YYREEE (reference sequence). The CDR3 is 16 amino acids. The CDR3 reads CASSLLWTGTGGGYTF. CDR3 DNA: TGTGCCAGCAGCCTACTATGGACCGGGACAGGGGGCGGCTACACCTTC.

The chain couples TRBV2 to TRBJ1-6; a weak D match, TRBD1 (5 bases). V was clipped by 2 bases and J by 10 bases, with 12 bases between them. There are 14 residues in the CDR3. The germline gives CDR1 SNHLY, CDR2 FYNNEI. The CDR3 DNA reads as TGTGCCAGCAGTGAATTTGCAGGGCAATCACCCCTCCACTTT. It translates to CASSEFAGQSPLHF.

This chain uses TRBV19 with TRBJ1-5, with TRBD1 as a possible D gene (5 bases). Germline lookup yields CDR1 LNHDA and CDR2 SQIVND (reference sequence). V was shortened by 9 bases and J by 3 bases, with 12 bases between the two germline ends. CDR3 length: 13 amino acids. As DNA, the CDR3 is TGTGCCAGCCGGAGGGGATCCAATCAGCCCCAGCATTTT. Translation: CASRRGSNQPQHF.

The genes are TRBV27 and TRBJ2-7, with a possible D match to TRBD1 (6 bases). Trimming removed 0 bases from V and 7 bases from J, with 13 bases in between. The germline gives CDR1 MNHEY, CDR2 SMNVEV (reference sequence). This CDR3 spans 14 amino acids. CDR3 coding DNA: TGTGCCAGCAGTTTATCGCGTCCAGGGGAAGAGCAGTACTTC. Amino acids: CASSLSRPGEEQYF.

The genes are TRBV11-3 and TRBJ2-2; the D gene is possibly TRBD1 (6 bases). The CDR3 runs 13 residues. Trimming left V 5 bases short and J 5 bases short, with 9 bases between. CDR1 is SGHNT and CDR2 is YENEEA in the germline V gene. The CDR3 DNA follows: TGTGCCAGCAGCCCCGGGACAACCGGGGAGCTGTTTTTT. It translates to CASSPGTTGELFF.

The chain links TRBV30 to TRBJ1-2, with 7 bases identical to TRBD1. J lost 10 bases, V lost 2 bases, and 10 bases had no gene match. CDR3 length: 13 amino acids. CDR1 GTSNPN and CDR2 SVGIG come from the germline V gene (reference sequence). The chain's CDR3 is CAWSPLMGQPYTF. The DNA for the CDR3 is TGTGCCTGGAGTCCCCTCATGGGACAGCCCTACACCTTC. The variable domain in full, completed from reference TRBV30 and TRBJ1-2, reads SQTIHQWPATLVQPVGSPLSLECTVEGTSNPNLYWYRQAAGRGLQLLFYSVGIGQISSEVPQNLSASRPQDRQFILSSKKLLLSDSGFYLCAWSPLMGQPYTFGSGTRLTVV.

The chain has TRBV7-2 and TRBJ2-6; no clear D gene. The germline CDR1 and CDR2 sequences are SGHTA and FQGNSA. The CDR3 runs to 20 residues. Trimming took 0 bases from V and 0 from J, leaving 18 bases between them. CDR3: CASSLAQVNRDRSGANVLTF. The DNA of the CDR3 is TGTGCCAGCAGCTTAGCGCAGGTTAACAGAGATCGCTCTGGGGCCAACGTCCTGACTTTC.

The chain combines TRBV11-2 with TRBJ2-6; D is possibly TRBD2 (5 bases). The germline V and J ends were trimmed by 2 bases and 2 bases, with 16 bases remaining between them. CDR3 length: 18 amino acids. The V gene's germline CDR1 is SGHAT and CDR2 FQNNGV. The CDR3 sequence is CASSLKGWGVPGANVLTF. CDR3 in DNA: TGTGCCAGCAGCTTAAAAGGCTGGGGAGTACCTGGGGCCAACGTCCTGACTTTC.

This chain joins TRBV6-5 and TRBJ2-2, with D possibly being TRBD2 (7 bases). V was clipped by 10 bases and J by 0 bases, with 15 bases between them. CDR1 is MNHEY, CDR2 SVGAGI, per germline. This CDR3 is built from 15 residues. CDR3 nucleotides: TGTGCCACCCGCCGCGGGGGCCCGAACACCGGGGAGCTGTTTTTT. This translates into CATRRGGPNTGELFF.

The chain employs TRBV24-1 and TRBJ2-5; TRBD2 matches 9 bases. Germline V gene sequence: CDR1 KGHDR, CDR2 SFDVKD. The CDR3 has 14 amino acids. J lost 4 bases, V lost 5 bases, and 4 bases had no gene match. CDR3 DNA: TGTGCCACCAGTGTAGCGGGGGAGGCAGAGACCCAGTACTTC. It codes for CATSVAGEAETQYF.

The chain is built from TRBV10-2 and TRBJ2-3; TRBD2 matches at 10 bases. Looked up from germline, CDR1 is WSHSY and CDR2 is SAAADI. The V gene end was trimmed by 6 bases and the J gene end by 3 bases; junction bases not matched to a gene: 15. The CDR3 contains 18 residues. The CDR3 sequence: CASSAVRLAGRATDTQYF. CDR3 DNA: TGCGCCAGCAGCGCTGTGAGACTAGCGGGCCGCGCGACAGATACGCAGTATTTT.

J is TRBJ2-1 and V is TRBV7-2, with D perhaps TRBD1 (6 bases). Germline assignment: CDR1 SGHTA and CDR2 FQGNSA. Trimming removed 5 bases at V and 3 bases at J, with 23 bases between. This CDR3 has 18 residues. CDR3 in amino acids: CASSPHRENRADYNEQFF. The CDR3 bases are TGTGCCAGCAGCCCACACAGGGAGAACAGGGCGGACTACAATGAGCAGTTCTTC.

The V gene is TRBV4-2, the J gene TRBJ2-7, with a weak D call TRBD2 (6 bases). The V and J ends lost 1 base and 6 bases respectively, with 31 bases between them. CDR1 is LGHNA and CDR2 is YNFKEQ in the germline V gene. This CDR3 region has 20 residues. This chain's CDR3 is CASSQVGFLATEPPEAEQYF. The CDR3 DNA follows: TGTGCCAGCAGCCAAGTCGGGTTTCTAGCGACAGAGCCCCCCGAGGCCGAGCAGTACTTC.

The rearrangement joins TRBV29-1 to TRBJ2-7; D not resolved. Trimming shortened V by 4 bases and J by 2 bases, and 9 bases separated the two germline ends. The CDR3 extends over 12 amino acids. CDR1 SQVTM and CDR2 ANQGSEA come from the germline V gene. The CDR3 DNA reads TGCAGCGTTGGAGGTCCCACCTACGAGCAGTACTTC. This encodes CSVGGPTYEQYF.

This clone was observed once. The rearrangement links TRBV15 to TRBJ2-2; 7 bases align to TRBD1. CDR1 and CDR2 from the germline V gene are LNHNV and YYDKDF (reference sequence). This CDR3 has 17 amino acids. V lost 2 bases, J lost 8 bases, and 14 bases stayed unmatched. CDR3 DNA sequence: TGTGCCACCAGCAGACAAGGACAGGTGTTAAGAAGGGGGGAGCTGTTTTTT. Its protein product is CATSRQGQVLRRGELFF.

The chain couples TRBV7-6 to TRBJ2-3, with 7 bases matching TRBD2. The J segment lost 0 bases and the V segment lost 4 bases, leaving 4 bases of the junction unmatched. The length of the CDR3 is 15 residues. CDR1 and CDR2 (germline): SGHVS, FNYEAQ. CDR3 nucleotides: TGTGCCAGCAGCTCCAGAGCGGGGAGCACAGATACGCAGTATTTT. It encodes CASSSRAGSTDTQYF. The whole variable domain, remainder taken from reference TRBV7-6 and TRBJ2-3, is GAGVSQSPRYKVTKRGQDVALRCDPISGHVSLYWYRQALGQGPEFLTYFNYEAQQDKSGLPNDRFSAERPEGSISTLTIQRTEQRDSAMYRCASSSRAGSTDTQYFGPGTRLTVL.

The gene calls are TRBV11-1 and TRBJ2-3, with TRBD1 identical over 9 bases. Germline V CDR1 and CDR2: SGHAT, FQDESV (reference sequence). The length of the CDR3 is 12 residues. J gave up 13 bases and V 3 bases, and 5 bases lay outside the gene matches. The CDR3 DNA reads as TGTGCCAGCAGCTTGGGGGACAGGGCGAAGTATTTT. Translation: CASSLGDRAKYF.

A single count supports this clone. V usage is TRBV21-1 and J usage is TRBJ2-4; TRBD1, the table's D call, lacks a check against the DNA. TRBV21-1 counts as a pseudogene. The CDR3 spans 16 residues. The CDR3 reads CASSKAGTGAKNIQYF. CDR3 bases: TGTGCCAGCAGCAAAGCTGGGACAGGGGCCAAAAACATTCAGTACTTC.

This chain connects TRBV18 to TRBJ1-3; D might be TRBD1 (6 bases). The CDR3 runs 18 residues. Trimming shortened V by 1 base and J by 1 base, and 17 bases separated the two germline ends. Germline values: CDR1 KGHSH, CDR2 LQKENI. CDR3 nucleotide sequence: TGTGCCAGCTCACCACTGTTGGACAGCGGAATTTCTGGAAACACCATATATTTT. As protein: CASSPLLDSGISGNTIYF.

The CDR3 reads CASSFLAIMNTEAFF. CDR3 DNA: TGTGCCAGCAGCTTTCTAGCCATCATGAACACTGAAGCTTTCTTT. The chain combines TRBV11-2 with TRBJ1-1; D gene uncertain. Germline lookup yields CDR1 SGHAT and CDR2 FQNNGV. Trimming took off 3 bases at V and 0 bases at J, with 11 bases between the two ends. The CDR3 consists of 15 residues.

The genes are TRBV28 and TRBJ2-3; D might be TRBD1 (7 bases). V lost 3 bases and J lost 6, with 10 bases in between. Germline V lookup: CDR1 MDHEN, CDR2 SYDVKM. CDR3 length: 13 amino acids. In DNA, the CDR3 is TGTGCCAGCAGTTTCCCAGGGGGGGATACGCAGTATTTT. As protein: CASSFPGGDTQYF. The whole variable domain, filled in from reference TRBV28 and TRBJ2-3, reads DVKVTQSSRYLVKRTGEKVFLECVQDMDHENMFWYRQDPGLGLRLIYFSYDVKMKEKGDIPEGYSVSREKKERFSLILESASTNQTSMYLCASSFPGGDTQYFGPGTRLTVL.